The 26 T cell receptor beta chains below all came from one sample that was sequenced in a study of T cells after yellow fever vaccination. One entry per CDR3 protein results from TCRdb running MiXCR on the 5' RACE reads. Of hundreds of thousands of distinct CDR3 sequences detected, roughly 3.5% appear once; the ten largest clones hold about a quarter. Source: PBMCs, taken on the day of the yellow fever booster vaccination. Receptor source: a man aged 18-30 years who received the YFV17D yellow fever vaccine.

This chain uses TRBV12-3 or TRBV12-4 with TRBJ1-3; the D is unclear. Trimming left V 7 bases short and J 4 bases short, with 14 bases between. The CDR3 covers 14 residues. CDR3 residues: CASTPPRVGNTIYF. CDR3 nucleotides: TGTGCCAGCACTCCTCCGAGGGTCGGAAACACCATATATTTT.

This clonotype showed up many times. The chain joins TRBV7-2 to TRBJ2-2; perhaps TRBD2 as D (5 bases). The germline V gene encodes CDR1 SGHTA and CDR2 FQGNSA. Trimming removed 3 bases at V and 1 base at J, with 18 bases between. The CDR3 has 18 residues. CDR3 residues: CASSFPDYGEKNTGELFF. CDR3 in DNA: TGTGCCAGCAGCTTCCCCGATTATGGGGAGAAGAACACCGGGGAGCTGTTTTTT.

This clonotype was detected ten times or more. This chain connects TRBV29-1 to TRBJ2-1; no clear D gene. Germline V gene sequence: CDR1 SQVTM, CDR2 ANQGSEA. V was trimmed by 8 bases and J by 6 bases, leaving 11 bases between them. This CDR3 is built from 11 residues. CDR3: CSLKYFNEQFF. The DNA of the CDR3 is TGCAGCCTTAAGTATTTCAATGAGCAGTTCTTC.

This clonotype was detected only a few times. The gene calls are TRBV30 and TRBJ1-1; D remains unclear. This CDR3 spans 15 amino acids. The V end lost 3 bases, the J end lost 4 bases, and 18 bases lay between the germline ends. Germline V gives CDR1 GTSNPN, CDR2 SVGIG (reference sequence). CDR3 sequence reads: CAWRHHWGLSTEAFF. CDR3 sequence (DNA): TGTGCCTGGAGACACCATTGGGGATTAAGCACTGAAGCTTTCTTT.

The sample holds many counts of this clonotype. This chain uses TRBV10-3 with TRBJ2-7, with 9 bases identical to TRBD1. CDR1 is ENHRY, CDR2 SYGVKD, per germline. The CDR3 consists of 13 residues. V was pared by 7 bases and J by 6 bases, with 7 bases of the junction left unmatched. CDR3 sequence: CAIKGTGSSEQYF. The DNA of the CDR3 is TGTGCCATCAAAGGGACAGGGAGCTCCGAGCAGTACTTC.

This clonotype was detected ten times or more. The V call is TRBV20-1, the J call TRBJ2-3; TRBD2 aligns across 7 bases. The germline V gene has CDR1 DFQATT and CDR2 SNEGSKA (reference sequence). The V gene end was trimmed by 4 bases and the J gene end by 4 bases; junction bases not matched to a gene: 8. The CDR3 loop spans 14 amino acids. In DNA, the CDR3 is TGCAGTGCTATCGTCCAAGCGGGGTCAGATACGCAGTATTTT. Its translation is CSAIVQAGSDTQYF.

This clonotype was seen a handful of times. This sequence joins TRBV12-3 or TRBV12-4 and TRBJ1-2; D is undetermined. The CDR3 length is 15 residues. Trimming left V 4 bases short and J 5 bases short, with 17 bases between. The CDR3 region has the DNA TGTGCCAGCAGTTCGAAGGGTCAGGCCCCTTATGGCTACACCTTC. Amino acids: CASSSKGQAPYGYTF.

The table lists this clonotype with a few counts. The chain carries TRBV20-1 and TRBJ2-1; TRBD2 agrees at 11 bases. This CDR3 comprises 13 residues. V dropped 3 bases and J dropped 5; count of bases not matched to a gene: 0. The germline V gene has CDR1 DFQATT and CDR2 SNEGSKA (reference sequence). CDR3 sequence reads: CSARGLADNEQFF. Here the CDR3 DNA reads TGCAGTGCTAGGGGACTAGCGGACAATGAGCAGTTCTTC.

This clonotype was detected many times. The chain links TRBV5-1 to TRBJ1-4; TRBD1 matches at 7 bases. The CDR3 is 15 residues long. The V segment lost 5 bases and the J segment 5 bases; nucleotides outside the gene matches: 9. Looked up from germline, CDR1 is SGHRS and CDR2 is YFSETQ. The DNA of the CDR3 is TGCGCCAGCAGTGATACACAGGGGAACAATGAAAAACTGTTTTTT. Translating gives CASSDTQGNNEKLFF.

This clonotype was counted at least ten times. This chain's CDR3 is CASSLWITEAFF. Written as DNA, the CDR3 is TGTGCCAGCAGTCTCTGGATCACTGAAGCTTTCTTT. The chain couples TRBV12-3 or TRBV12-4 to TRBJ1-1, with no clear D. The CDR3 has 12 amino acids. Trimming cost V 5 bases and J 4 bases, with 8 bases left between them.

This clonotype was counted many times. This chain links TRBV20-1 with TRBJ2-3; D might be TRBD2 (6 bases). CDR1 is DFQATT, CDR2 SNEGSKA, per germline (reference sequence). The CDR3 is 15 residues long. The V and J ends lost 0 bases and 1 base respectively, with 11 bases between them. The CDR3 coding sequence is TGCAGTGCTAGAGAACGGCGGGGCCGCACAGATACGCAGTATTTT. Its translation is CSARERRGRTDTQYF.

V is TRBV4-1 and J is TRBJ2-3, with D perhaps TRBD2 (5 bases). Germline V gene lookup returns CDR1 MGHRA and CDR2 YSYEKL. V lost 1 base to trimming and J lost 3 bases, with 11 bases between them. The CDR3 consists of 15 residues. The DNA for the CDR3 is TGCGCCAGCAGCCAAGTATACCCGGGAACAGATACGCAGTATTTT. This codes for CASSQVYPGTDTQYF.

There are a few counts of this clonotype. This chain links TRBV5-1 with TRBJ1-4, with TRBD1 identical over 11 bases. J lost 7 bases, V lost 2 bases, and 1 base had no gene match. Germline CDR1 reads SGHRS; CDR2 reads YFSETQ. There are 14 residues in the CDR3. The CDR3 DNA sequence: TGCGCCAGCAGCTTCGGGACAGGGGGTGAAAAACTGTTTTTT. Translation: CASSFGTGGEKLFF.

The chain joins TRBV4-1 to TRBJ2-3; 8 positions match TRBD2. The germline gives CDR1 MGHRA, CDR2 YSYEKL. V lost 2 bases to trimming and J lost 5 bases; unmatched junction nucleotides: 9. The CDR3 runs to 16 residues. The CDR3 loop is CASSQRSSGTQDTQYF. The CDR3, as DNA: TGCGCCAGCAGCCAACGGAGTAGCGGGACACAAGATACGCAGTATTTT.

The V and J genes are TRBV6-5 and TRBJ2-5; D not certain. Deletions cut 0 bases from V and 4 bases from J, with 9 bases between. This CDR3 has 14 amino acids. The germline V gene encodes CDR1 MNHEY and CDR2 SVGAGI. The CDR3 nucleotides read TGTGCCAGCAGTTACTCCGGGTCAGCAGAGACCCAGTACTTC. As protein: CASSYSGSAETQYF.

This clonotype was recorded many times. CDR3 DNA sequence: TGTGCCAGCAGCATCTCCCGAGAGACCCAGTACTTC. This encodes CASSISRETQYF. The V call is TRBV7-2, the J call TRBJ2-5; D is unclear. V shed 5 bases and J shed 4 bases, with 8 bases lying between them. Germline loops: CDR1 SGHTA, CDR2 FQGNSA. The CDR3 is 12 residues long.

This clonotype was recorded at least ten times. The chain's CDR3 is CASSLVGQGYEQYF. The CDR3 nucleotides are TGCGCCAGCAGCTTGGTGGGACAGGGCTACGAGCAGTACTTC. The chain has TRBV5-1 and TRBJ2-7; TRBD1 matches 9 bases. The CDR3 extends over 14 amino acids. The V gene end was trimmed by 0 bases and the J gene end by 3 bases; junction bases not matched to a gene: 1. Germline V gene sequence: CDR1 SGHRS, CDR2 YFSETQ.

CDR3 protein: CASSSRGTYPGDNEQFF. The DNA for the CDR3 is TGCGCCAGCAGCTCCCGGGGGACTTACCCCGGAGACAATGAGCAGTTCTTC. The chain recombines TRBV5-1 with TRBJ2-1, with D tentatively TRBD2 (6 bases). This CDR3 region has 17 residues. V shed 3 bases and J shed 5 bases, with 21 bases lying between them. Germline V gives CDR1 SGHRS, CDR2 YFSETQ. Filled out from reference TRBV5-1 and TRBJ2-1, the complete variable domain reads KAGVTQTPRYLIKTRGQQVTLSCSPISGHRSVSWYQQTPGQGLQFLFEYFSETQRNKGNFPGRFSGRQFSNSRSEMNVSTLELGDSALYLCASSSRGTYPGDNEQFFGPGTRLTVL.

In its sample, this clonotype was seen a few times. The V call is TRBV7-9, the J call TRBJ1-1; weak D call: TRBD1 (5 bases). The V end was cut by 1 base, the J end by 1 base, with 16 bases between. The CDR3 consists of 17 residues. CDR1 SEHNR and CDR2 FQNEAQ come from the germline V gene (reference sequence). This CDR3 is CASSLGVLWQGNTEAFF. The CDR3 nucleotides are TGTGCCAGCAGCTTAGGGGTTTTGTGGCAGGGGAACACTGAAGCTTTCTTT.

This clonotype came up a few times. The V and J genes are TRBV5-4 and TRBJ2-1; TRBD2 matches 12 bases. Looked up from germline, CDR1 is SGHNT and CDR2 is YYREEE (reference sequence). The CDR3 is made up of 18 amino acids. J gave up 9 bases and V 5 bases, and 18 bases lay outside the gene matches. CDR3 sequence: CASRGDLAGGSGVGEQFF. Here the CDR3 DNA reads TGTGCCAGCAGAGGAGACCTAGCGGGGGGGTCGGGTGTCGGTGAGCAGTTCTTC.

The J gene is TRBJ1-1, the V gene TRBV19; 9 nucleotides line up with TRBD1. The CDR3 is 13 residues long. The V and J ends lost 3 bases and 4 bases, in that order; junction bases with no gene match: 0. The germline V gene encodes CDR1 LNHDA and CDR2 SQIVND (reference sequence). CDR3 loop: CASSMTGGTEAFF. The CDR3 coding sequence is TGTGCCAGTAGTATGACAGGGGGCACTGAAGCTTTCTTT.

This clonotype has only a few counts. The chain's CDR3 is CASSQPLTSGGTSAGNEQFF. The CDR3 bases are TGCGCCAGCAGCCAACCTCTGACTAGCGGGGGCACATCCGCCGGCAATGAGCAGTTCTTC. The chain links TRBV4-1 to TRBJ2-1, with TRBD2 matching 12 bases. The CDR3 totals 20 residues. Germline CDR1 reads MGHRA; CDR2 reads YSYEKL. The V and J ends lost 2 bases and 6 bases, in that order; junction bases with no gene match: 17.

This chain joins TRBV28 and TRBJ2-2; D not resolved. Germline V CDR1 and CDR2: MDHEN, SYDVKM. The CDR3 loop spans 13 amino acids. With 3 bases removed from V and 5 bases from J, the gap between germline ends came to 7 bases. The CDR3, as DNA: TGTGCCAGCAGTTTCCTGGCGACCGGGGAGCTGTTTTTT. As protein: CASSFLATGELFF.

The sample holds many counts of this clonotype. The chain uses TRBV12-3 or TRBV12-4 and TRBJ2-3; 8 nucleotides agree with TRBD2. This CDR3 comprises 15 residues. V shed 7 bases, J shed 0 bases, and the junction held 6 bases outside the gene matches. CDR3 region: CASTPGGGSTDTQYF. The DNA of the CDR3 is TGTGCCAGCACCCCGGGGGGGGGGAGCACAGATACGCAGTATTTT.

This clonotype was counted only a few times. The gene calls are TRBV5-1 and TRBJ2-5, with 7 positions matching TRBD2. This CDR3 is built from 16 residues. Germline CDR1 reads SGHRS; CDR2 reads YFSETQ. V shed 0 bases and J 2 bases; nucleotides not matched to a gene: 7. In nucleotides, the CDR3 is TGCGCCAGCAGCTTGGGAGCGGTTAGCGGGCAAGAGACCCAGTACTTC. Translation gives CASSLGAVSGQETQYF.

This clonotype has a count of ten or more. The rearrangement links TRBV11-2 to TRBJ2-3, with 8 bases that match TRBD2. CDR3 length: 15 residues. CDR1 SGHAT and CDR2 FQNNGV come from the germline V gene. With 2 bases clipped from V and 4 bases from J, the junction kept 5 bases outside the gene matches. The CDR3 loop is CASSLTGLVSDTQYF. The CDR3 region has the DNA TGTGCCAGCAGCTTAACGGGACTAGTTTCAGATACGCAGTATTTT.